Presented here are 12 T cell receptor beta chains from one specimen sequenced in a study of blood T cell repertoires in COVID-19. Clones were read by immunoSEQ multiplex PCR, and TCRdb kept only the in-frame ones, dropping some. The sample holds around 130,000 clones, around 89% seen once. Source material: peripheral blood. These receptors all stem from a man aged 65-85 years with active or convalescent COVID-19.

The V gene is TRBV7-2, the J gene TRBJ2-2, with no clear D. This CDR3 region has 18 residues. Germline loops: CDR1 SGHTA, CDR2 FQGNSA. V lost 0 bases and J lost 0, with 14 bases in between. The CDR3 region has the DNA TGTGCCAGCAGCTTAGCGCTGATCCAGCGATCGAACACCGGGGAGCTGTTTTTT. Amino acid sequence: CASSLALIQRSNTGELFF. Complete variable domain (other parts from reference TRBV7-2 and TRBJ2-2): GAGVSQSPSNKVTEKGKDVELRCDPISGHTALYWYRQSLGQGLEFLIYFQGNSAPDKSGLPSDRFSAERTGGSVSTLTIQRTQQEDSAVYLCASSLALIQRSNTGELFFGEGSRLTVL.

This chain's CDR3 is CASSPPWGRDTEAFF. The CDR3 region has the DNA TGTGCCAGCTCACCACCGTGGGGGCGTGACACTGAAGCTTTCTTT. This chain connects TRBV18 to TRBJ1-1, with D perhaps TRBD1 (6 bases). V lost 0 bases, J lost 3 bases, and 11 bases lay in between. The CDR3 is made up of 15 amino acids. Germline CDR1 is KGHSH and CDR2 is LQKENI. Complete variable domain (other parts from reference TRBV18 and TRBJ1-1): NAGVMQNPRHLVRRRGQEARLRCSPMKGHSHVYWYRQLPEEGLKFMVYLQKENIIDESGMPKERFSAEFPKEGPSILRIQQVVRGDSAAYFCASSPPWGRDTEAFFGQGTRLTVV.

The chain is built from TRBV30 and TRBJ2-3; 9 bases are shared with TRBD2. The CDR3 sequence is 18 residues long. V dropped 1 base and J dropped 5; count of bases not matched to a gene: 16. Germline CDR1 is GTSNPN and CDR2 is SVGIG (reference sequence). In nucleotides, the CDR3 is TGTGCCTGGAGTGAAGCGGGAGGTCCCACATGGGGGGGAGATACGCAGTATTTT. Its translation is CAWSEAGGPTWGGDTQYF.

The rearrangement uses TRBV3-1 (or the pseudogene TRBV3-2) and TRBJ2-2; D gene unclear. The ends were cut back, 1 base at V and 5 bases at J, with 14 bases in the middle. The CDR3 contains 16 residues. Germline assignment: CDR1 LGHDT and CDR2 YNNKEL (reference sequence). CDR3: CASSQVASRRTGELFF. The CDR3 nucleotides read TGTGCCAGCAGCCAAGTGGCTTCCCGGCGGACCGGGGAGCTGTTTTTT.

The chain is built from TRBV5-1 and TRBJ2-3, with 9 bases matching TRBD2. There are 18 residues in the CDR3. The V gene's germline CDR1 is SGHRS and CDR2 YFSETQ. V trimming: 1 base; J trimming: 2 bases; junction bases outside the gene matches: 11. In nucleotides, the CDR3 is TGCGCCAGCAGCTTGCTCCGGACTAGCGAAAAATCCACAGATACGCAGTATTTT. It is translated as CASSLLRTSEKSTDTQYF.

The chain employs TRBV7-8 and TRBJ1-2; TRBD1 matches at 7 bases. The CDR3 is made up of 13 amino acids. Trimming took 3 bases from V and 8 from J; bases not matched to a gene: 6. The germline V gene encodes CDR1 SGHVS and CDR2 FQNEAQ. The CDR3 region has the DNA TGTGCCAGCAGCTTTGACAGGGTGCGAGGCTACACCTTC. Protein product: CASSFDRVRGYTF.

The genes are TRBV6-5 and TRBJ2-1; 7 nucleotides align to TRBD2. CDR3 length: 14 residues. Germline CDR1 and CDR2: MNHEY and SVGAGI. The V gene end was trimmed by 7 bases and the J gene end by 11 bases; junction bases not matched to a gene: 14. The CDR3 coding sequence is TGTGCCAGCACCCCTGTCTCGCGGGAGAGGCAGCAGTTCTTC. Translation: CASTPVSRERQQFF.

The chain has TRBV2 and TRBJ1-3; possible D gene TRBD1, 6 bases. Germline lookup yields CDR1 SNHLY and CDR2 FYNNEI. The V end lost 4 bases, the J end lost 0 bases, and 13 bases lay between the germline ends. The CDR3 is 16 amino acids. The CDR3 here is CASSVLGANSGNTIYF. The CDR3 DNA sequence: TGTGCCAGCAGTGTGTTGGGGGCAAACTCTGGAAACACCATATATTTT.

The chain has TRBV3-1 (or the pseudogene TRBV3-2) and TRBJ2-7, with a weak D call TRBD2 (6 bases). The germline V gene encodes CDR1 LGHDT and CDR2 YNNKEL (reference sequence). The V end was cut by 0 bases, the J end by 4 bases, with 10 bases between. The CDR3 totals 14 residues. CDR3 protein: CASSQELASYEQYF. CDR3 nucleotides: TGTGCCAGCAGCCAAGAACTAGCTTCGTACGAGCAGTACTTC.

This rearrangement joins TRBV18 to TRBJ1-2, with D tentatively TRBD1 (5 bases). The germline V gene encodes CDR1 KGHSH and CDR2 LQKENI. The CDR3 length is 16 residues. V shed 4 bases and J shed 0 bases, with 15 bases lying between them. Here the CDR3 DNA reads TGTGCCAGCTCACGATCGACAGCCACCCCTAACTATGGCTACACCTTC. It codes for CASSRSTATPNYGYTF.

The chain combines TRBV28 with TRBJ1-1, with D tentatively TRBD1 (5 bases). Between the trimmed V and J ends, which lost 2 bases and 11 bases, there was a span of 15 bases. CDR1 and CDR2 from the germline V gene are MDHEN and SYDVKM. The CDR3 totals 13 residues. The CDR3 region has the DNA TGTGCCAGCAGTTTAAACTACAGGCTCCCGGCTTTCTTT. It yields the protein CASSLNYRLPAFF.

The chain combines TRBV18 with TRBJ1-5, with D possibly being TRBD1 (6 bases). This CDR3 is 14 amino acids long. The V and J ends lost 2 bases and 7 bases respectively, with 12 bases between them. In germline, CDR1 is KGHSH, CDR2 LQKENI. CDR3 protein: CASSPGGREQPQHF. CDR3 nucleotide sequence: TGTGCCAGCTCACCAGGGGGCAGGGAGCAGCCCCAGCATTTT.